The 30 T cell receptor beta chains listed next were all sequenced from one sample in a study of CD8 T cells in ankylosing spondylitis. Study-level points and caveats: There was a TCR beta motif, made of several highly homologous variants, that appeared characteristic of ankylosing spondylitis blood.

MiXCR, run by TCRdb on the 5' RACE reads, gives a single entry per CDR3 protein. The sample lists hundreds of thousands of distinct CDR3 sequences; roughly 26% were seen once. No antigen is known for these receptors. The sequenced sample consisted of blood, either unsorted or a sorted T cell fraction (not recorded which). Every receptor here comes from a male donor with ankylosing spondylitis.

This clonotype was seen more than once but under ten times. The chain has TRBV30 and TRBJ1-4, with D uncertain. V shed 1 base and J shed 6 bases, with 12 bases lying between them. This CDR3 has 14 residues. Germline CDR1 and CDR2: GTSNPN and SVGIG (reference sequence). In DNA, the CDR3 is TGTGCCTGGAGTGGGACTCCGGAGGATGAAAAACTGTTTTTT. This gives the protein CAWSGTPEDEKLFF.

The CDR3 DNA is TGTGCCAGCAGTTTTTCACTAGCGGGAGTAGGTGAGACCCAGTACTTC. This sequence encodes CASSFSLAGVGETQYF. The chain links TRBV12-3 or TRBV12-4 to TRBJ2-5, with 11 bases matching TRBD2. After removal of 3 bases from V and 5 bases from J, the junction contained 8 bases not matched to a gene. The CDR3 extends over 16 amino acids.

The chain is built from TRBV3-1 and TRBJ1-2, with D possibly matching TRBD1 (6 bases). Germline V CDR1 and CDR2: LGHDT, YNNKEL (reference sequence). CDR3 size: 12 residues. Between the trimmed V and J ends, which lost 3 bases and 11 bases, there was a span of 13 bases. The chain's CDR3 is CASSQGGLGYTF. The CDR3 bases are TGTGCCAGCAGCCAGGGGGGCCTGGGTTACACCTTC.

CDR3 DNA: TGTGCCAGCAGAAATGGCGGGGAGCAGTACGTC. Translating it yields CASRNGGEQYV. V usage is TRBV6-5 and J usage is TRBJ2-7; perhaps TRBD2 as D (5 bases). V lost 6 bases, J lost 7 bases, and 10 bases lay in between. The CDR3 spans 11 residues. Looked up from germline, CDR1 is MNHEY and CDR2 is SVGAGI.

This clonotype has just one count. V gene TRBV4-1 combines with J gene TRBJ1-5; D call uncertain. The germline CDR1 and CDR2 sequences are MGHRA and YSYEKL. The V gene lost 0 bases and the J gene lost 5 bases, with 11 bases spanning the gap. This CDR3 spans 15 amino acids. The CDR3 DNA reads TGCGCCAGCAGCCAAGATGAAACCTTGGATCAGCCCCAGCATTTT. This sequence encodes CASSQDETLDQPQHF.

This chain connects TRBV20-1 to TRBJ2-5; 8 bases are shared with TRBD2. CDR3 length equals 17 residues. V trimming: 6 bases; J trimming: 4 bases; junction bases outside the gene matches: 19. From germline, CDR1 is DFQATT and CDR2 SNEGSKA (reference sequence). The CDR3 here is CSAPTSANPTGGETQYF. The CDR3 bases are TGCAGTGCCCCGACTAGCGCGAACCCAACCGGGGGAGAGACCCAGTACTTC.

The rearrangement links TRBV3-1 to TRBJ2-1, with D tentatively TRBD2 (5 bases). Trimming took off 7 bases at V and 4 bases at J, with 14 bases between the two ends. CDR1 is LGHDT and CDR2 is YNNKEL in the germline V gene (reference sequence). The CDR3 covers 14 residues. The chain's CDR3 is CASTSGTMYNEQFF. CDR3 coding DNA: TGTGCCAGCACCTCGGGAACGATGTACAATGAGCAGTTCTTC.

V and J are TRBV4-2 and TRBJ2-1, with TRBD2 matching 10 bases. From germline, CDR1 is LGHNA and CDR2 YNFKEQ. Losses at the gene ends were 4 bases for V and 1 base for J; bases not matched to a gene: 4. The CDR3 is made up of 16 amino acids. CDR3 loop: CASSRVAGGSYNEQFF. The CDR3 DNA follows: TGTGCCAGCAGCCGAGTAGCGGGAGGTTCCTACAATGAGCAGTTCTTC.

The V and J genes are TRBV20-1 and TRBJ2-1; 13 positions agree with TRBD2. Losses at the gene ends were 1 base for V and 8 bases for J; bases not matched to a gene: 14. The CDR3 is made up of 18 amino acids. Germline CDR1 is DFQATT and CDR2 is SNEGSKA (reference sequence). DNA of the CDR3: TGCAGTGCTAGAGCAACCTTACTAGCGGGAGGGCCCATTGATGAGCAGTTCTTC. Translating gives CSARATLLAGGPIDEQFF.

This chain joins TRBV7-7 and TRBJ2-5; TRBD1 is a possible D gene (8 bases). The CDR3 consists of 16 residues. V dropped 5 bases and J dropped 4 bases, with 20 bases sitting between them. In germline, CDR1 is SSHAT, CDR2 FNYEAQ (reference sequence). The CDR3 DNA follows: TGTGCCAGCAGCCTAAACCCGACAGGGGAGGGAGAGACCCAGTACTTC. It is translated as CASSLNPTGEGETQYF.

In DNA, the CDR3 is TGCAGTGCTAGAGATCTCGGGGGCAACCCCTACGAGCAGTACTTC. Translating gives CSARDLGGNPYEQYF. V and J are TRBV20-1 and TRBJ2-7, with D perhaps being TRBD1 or TRBD2 (6 bases each). Between the trimmed V and J ends, which lost 0 bases and 2 bases, there was a span of 14 bases. CDR1 is DFQATT and CDR2 is SNEGSKA in the germline V gene (reference sequence). CDR3 length: 15 amino acids.

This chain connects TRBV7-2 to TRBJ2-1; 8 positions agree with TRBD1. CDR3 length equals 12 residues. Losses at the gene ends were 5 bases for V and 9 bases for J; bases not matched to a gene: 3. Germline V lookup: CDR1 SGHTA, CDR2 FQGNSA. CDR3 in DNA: TGTGCCAGCAGCAATGACAGGGGTGAGCAGTTCTTC. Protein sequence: CASSNDRGEQFF.

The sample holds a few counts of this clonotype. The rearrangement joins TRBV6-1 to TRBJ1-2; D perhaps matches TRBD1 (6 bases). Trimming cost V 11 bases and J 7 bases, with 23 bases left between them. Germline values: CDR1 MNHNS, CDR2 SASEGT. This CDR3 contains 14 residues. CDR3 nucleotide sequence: TGTGCCGCAGGGGCGCAGAGGTGGGACGGTGGCTACACCTTC. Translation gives CAAGAQRWDGGYTF.

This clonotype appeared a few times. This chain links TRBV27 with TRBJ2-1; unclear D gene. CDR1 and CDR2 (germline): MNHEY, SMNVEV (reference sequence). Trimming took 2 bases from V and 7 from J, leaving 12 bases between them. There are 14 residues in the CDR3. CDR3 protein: CASSLREKGNEQFF. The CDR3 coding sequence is TGTGCCAGCAGTTTACGAGAGAAAGGGAATGAGCAGTTCTTC.

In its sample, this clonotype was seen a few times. In DNA form, the CDR3 reads TGCGCCAGCAGCCAAGCTCTACCGGGACTAGCGAGCTACAATGAGCAGTTCTTC. Protein sequence: CASSQALPGLASYNEQFF. The chain combines TRBV4-1 with TRBJ2-1; TRBD2 agrees at 10 bases. The CDR3 extends over 18 amino acids. The germline V gene encodes CDR1 MGHRA and CDR2 YSYEKL. V shed 1 base and J 3 bases; nucleotides not matched to a gene: 9.

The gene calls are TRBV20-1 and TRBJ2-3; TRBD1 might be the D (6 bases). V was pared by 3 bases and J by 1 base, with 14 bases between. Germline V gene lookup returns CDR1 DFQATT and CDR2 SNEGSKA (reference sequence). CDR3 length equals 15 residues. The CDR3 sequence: CSASYSGVGTDTQYF. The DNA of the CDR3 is TGCAGTGCTAGTTACTCAGGGGTAGGCACAGATACGCAGTATTTT.

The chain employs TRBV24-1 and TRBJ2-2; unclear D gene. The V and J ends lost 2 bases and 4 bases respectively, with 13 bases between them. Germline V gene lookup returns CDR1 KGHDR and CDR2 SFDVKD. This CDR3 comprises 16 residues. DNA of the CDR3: TGTGCCACCAGTGATTCCACGGCCAAGATCACCGGGGAGCTGTTTTTT. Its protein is CATSDSTAKITGELFF.

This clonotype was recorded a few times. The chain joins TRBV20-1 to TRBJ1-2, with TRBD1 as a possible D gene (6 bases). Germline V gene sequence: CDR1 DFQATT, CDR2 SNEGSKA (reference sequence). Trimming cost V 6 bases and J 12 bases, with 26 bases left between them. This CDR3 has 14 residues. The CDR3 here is CSASTRGPGSGNTF. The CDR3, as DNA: TGCAGTGCCTCGACGCGGGGGCCGGGGTCCGGAAACACCTTC.

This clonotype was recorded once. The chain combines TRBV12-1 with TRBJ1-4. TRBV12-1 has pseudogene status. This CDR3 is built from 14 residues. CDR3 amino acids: CASSPRATNEKLFF. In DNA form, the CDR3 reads TGTGCCAGCAGCCCACGTGCAACTAATGAAAAACTGTTTTTT.

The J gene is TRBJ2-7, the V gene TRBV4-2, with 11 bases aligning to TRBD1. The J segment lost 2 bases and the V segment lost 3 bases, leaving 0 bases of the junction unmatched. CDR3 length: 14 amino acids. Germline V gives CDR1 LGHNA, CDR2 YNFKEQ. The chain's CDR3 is CASSQGQGAYEQYF. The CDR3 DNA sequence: TGTGCCAGCAGCCAGGGACAGGGGGCCTACGAGCAGTACTTC.

The CDR3 region is CAIRNSLAGDYNEQFF. DNA for the CDR3: TGTGCCATCAGAAACTCACTAGCGGGAGACTACAATGAGCAGTTCTTC. The J gene is TRBJ2-1, the V gene TRBV10-3, with TRBD2 identical over 11 bases. This CDR3 has 16 residues. Germline trimming cut 6 bases from V and 3 bases from J; bases unmatched to any gene: 7. Germline-derived CDR1 and CDR2 are ENHRY and SYGVKD.

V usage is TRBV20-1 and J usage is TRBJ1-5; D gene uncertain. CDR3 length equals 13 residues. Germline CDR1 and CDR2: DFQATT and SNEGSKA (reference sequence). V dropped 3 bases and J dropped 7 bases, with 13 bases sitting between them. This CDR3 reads CSARAMGDQPQHF. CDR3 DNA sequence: TGCAGTGCTAGGGCTATGGGTGACCAGCCCCAGCATTTT.

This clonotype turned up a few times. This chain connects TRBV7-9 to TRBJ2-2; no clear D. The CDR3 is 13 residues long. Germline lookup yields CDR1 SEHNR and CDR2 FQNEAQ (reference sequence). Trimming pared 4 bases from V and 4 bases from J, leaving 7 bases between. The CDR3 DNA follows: TGTGCCAGCAGCTCCCGGACCACCGGGGAGCTGTTTTTT. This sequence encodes CASSSRTTGELFF.

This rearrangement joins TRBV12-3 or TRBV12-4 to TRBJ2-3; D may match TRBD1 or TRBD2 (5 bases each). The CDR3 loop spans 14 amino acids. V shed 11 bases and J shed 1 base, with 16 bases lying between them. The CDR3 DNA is TGTGCCCTCAGTTTCGAGGGGCGCACAGATACGCAGTATTTT. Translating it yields CALSFEGRTDTQYF.

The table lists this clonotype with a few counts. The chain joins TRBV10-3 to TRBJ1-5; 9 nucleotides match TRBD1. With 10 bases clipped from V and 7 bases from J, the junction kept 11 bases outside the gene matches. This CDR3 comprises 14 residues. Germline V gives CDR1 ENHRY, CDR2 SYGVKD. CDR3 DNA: TGTGCCACCGAACCGGACAGGGGAGAGCAGCCCCAGCATTTT. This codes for CATEPDRGEQPQHF.

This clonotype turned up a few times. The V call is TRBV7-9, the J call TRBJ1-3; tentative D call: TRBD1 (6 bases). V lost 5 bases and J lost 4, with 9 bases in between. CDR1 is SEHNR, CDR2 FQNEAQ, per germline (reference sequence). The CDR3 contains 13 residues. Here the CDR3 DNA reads TGTGCCAGCAGCCAGGACAGAGGAAACACCATATATTTT. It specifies CASSQDRGNTIYF.

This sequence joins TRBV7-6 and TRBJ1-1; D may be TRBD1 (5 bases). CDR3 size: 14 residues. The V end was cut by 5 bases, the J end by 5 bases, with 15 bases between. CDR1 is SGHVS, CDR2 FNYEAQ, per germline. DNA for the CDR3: TGTGCCAGCAGCCCGGGGGGTCCAGGGACTGAAGCTTTCTTT. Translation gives CASSPGGPGTEAFF.

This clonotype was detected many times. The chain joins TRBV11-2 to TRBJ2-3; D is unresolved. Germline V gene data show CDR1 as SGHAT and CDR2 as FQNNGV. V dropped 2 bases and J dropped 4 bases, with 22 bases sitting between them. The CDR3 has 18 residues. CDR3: CASSLRRPAQSRADTQYF. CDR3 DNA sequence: TGTGCCAGCAGCTTAAGAAGGCCCGCCCAGAGTAGGGCAGATACGCAGTATTTT.

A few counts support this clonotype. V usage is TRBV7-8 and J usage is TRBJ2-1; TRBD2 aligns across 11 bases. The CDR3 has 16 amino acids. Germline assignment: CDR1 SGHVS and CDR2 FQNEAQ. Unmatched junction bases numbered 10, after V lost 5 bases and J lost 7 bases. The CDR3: CASSALLAGGGNEQFF. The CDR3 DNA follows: TGTGCCAGCAGCGCCTTATTAGCGGGAGGGGGTAATGAGCAGTTCTTC.

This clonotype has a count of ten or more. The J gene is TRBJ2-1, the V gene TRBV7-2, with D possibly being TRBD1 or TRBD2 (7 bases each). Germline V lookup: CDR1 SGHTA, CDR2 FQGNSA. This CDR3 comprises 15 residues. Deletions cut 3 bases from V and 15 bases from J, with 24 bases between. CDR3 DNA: TGTGCCAGCAGCTTGACAGGGACGAGCGGGATCGGTTCGTTCTTC. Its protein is CASSLTGTSGIGSFF.